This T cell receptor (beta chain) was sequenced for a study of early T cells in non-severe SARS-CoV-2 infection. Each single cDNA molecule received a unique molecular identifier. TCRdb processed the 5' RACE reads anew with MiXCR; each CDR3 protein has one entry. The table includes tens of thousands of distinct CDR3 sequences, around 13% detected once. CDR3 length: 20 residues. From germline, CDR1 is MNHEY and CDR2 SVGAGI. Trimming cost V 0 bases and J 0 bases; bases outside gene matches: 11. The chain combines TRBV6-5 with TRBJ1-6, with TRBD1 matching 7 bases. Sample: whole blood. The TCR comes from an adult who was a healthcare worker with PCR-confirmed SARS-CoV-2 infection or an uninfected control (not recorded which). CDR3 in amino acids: CASSYSNVGGASSYNSPLHF. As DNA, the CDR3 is TGTGCCAGCAGTTACTCGAACGTAGGGGGCGCGAGCTCCTATAATTCACCCCTCCACTTT.